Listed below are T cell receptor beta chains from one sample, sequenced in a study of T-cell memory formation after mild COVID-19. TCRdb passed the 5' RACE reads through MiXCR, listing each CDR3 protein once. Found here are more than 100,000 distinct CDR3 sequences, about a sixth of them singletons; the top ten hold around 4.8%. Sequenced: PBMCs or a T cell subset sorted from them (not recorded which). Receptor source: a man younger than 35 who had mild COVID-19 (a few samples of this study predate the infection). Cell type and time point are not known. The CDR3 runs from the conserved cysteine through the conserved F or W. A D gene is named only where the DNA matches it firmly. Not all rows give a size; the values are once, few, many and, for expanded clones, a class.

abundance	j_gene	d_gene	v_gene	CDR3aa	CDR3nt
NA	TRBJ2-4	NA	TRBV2	CASSEMRGPNIQYF	TGTGCCAGCAGTGAAATGCGGGGGCCGAACATTCAGTACTTC
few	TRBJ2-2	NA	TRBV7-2	CASSLVVWEANTGELFF	TGTGCCAGCAGCTTAGTGGTATGGGAAGCGAACACCGGGGAGCTGTTTTTT
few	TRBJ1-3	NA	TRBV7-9	CASTALNTIYF	TGTGCCAGCACCGCCCTGAACACCATATATTTT
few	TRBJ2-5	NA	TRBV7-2	CASSLRNGLAKETQYF	TGTGCCAGCAGCTTGCGGAACGGTCTGGCAAAAGAGACCCAGTACTTC
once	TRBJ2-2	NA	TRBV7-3	CASSPIRSGGELFF	TGTGCCAGCAGCCCAATCCGTTCGGGCGGGGAGCTGTTTTTT
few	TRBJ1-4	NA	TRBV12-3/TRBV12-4	CASSFRGRNEKLFF	TGTGCCAGCAGTTTTCGGGGGCGAAATGAAAAACTGTTTTTT
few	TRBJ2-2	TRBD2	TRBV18	CASSPPLAGVIGELFF	TGTGCCAGCTCACCGCCTCTAGCGGGGGTCATCGGGGAGCTGTTTTTT
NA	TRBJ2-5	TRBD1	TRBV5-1	CASSLAGTGVEETQYF	TGCGCCAGCAGCTTGGCGGGGACAGGGGTGGAGGAGACCCAGTACTTC
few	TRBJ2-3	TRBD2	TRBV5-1	CASSTAGGASTDTQYF	TGCGCCAGCAGTACGGCGGGGGGGGCTAGCACAGATACGCAGTATTTT
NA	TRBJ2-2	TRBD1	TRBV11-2	CASSITGAGELFF	TGTGCCAGCAGCATAACAGGGGCCGGGGAGCTGTTTTTT
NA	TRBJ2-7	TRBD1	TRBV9	CASSGQRGPSYEQYF	TGTGCCAGCAGCGGACAGAGGGGGCCGTCCTACGAGCAGTACTTC
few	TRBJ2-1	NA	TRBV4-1	CASSRSGSSYNEQFF	TGCGCCAGCAGCCGCTCAGGGAGCTCCTACAATGAGCAGTTCTTC
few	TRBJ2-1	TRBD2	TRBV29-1	CSVERSGGRVEQFF	TGCAGCGTTGAGCGTAGCGGGGGACGAGTTGAGCAGTTCTTC
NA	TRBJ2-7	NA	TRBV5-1	CASSLESSYEQYF	TGCGCCAGCAGCTTGGAGAGTTCCTACGAGCAGTACTTC
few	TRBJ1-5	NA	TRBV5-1	CASSLGSVGQPQHF	TGCGCCAGCAGCTTGGGGTCAGTGGGTCAGCCCCAGCATTTT
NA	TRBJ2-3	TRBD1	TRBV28	CASSRSDRATDTQYF	TGTGCCAGCAGCCGTTCCGACAGGGCCACAGATACGCAGTATTTT
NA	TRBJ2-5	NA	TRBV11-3	CASSLGGITTEETQYF	TGTGCCAGCAGCTTAGGGGGCATTACGACCGAAGAGACCCAGTACTTC
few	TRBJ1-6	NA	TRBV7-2	CASSYRGESPLHF	TGTGCCAGCAGCTATAGAGGGGAATCACCCCTCCACTTT
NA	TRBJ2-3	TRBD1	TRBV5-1	CASSFGQGGSYGTDTQYF	TGCGCCAGCAGCTTTGGACAGGGGGGGTCCTACGGCACAGATACGCAGTATTTT
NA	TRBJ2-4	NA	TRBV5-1	CASSPFSQGKNIQYF	TGCGCCAGCAGCCCGTTCTCTCAGGGGAAAAACATTCAGTACTTC